Listed here are 28 T cell receptor beta chains from one sample, sequenced in a study of blood T cell repertoires in COVID-19. Sequencing used immunoSEQ multiplex PCR; TCRdb keeps in-frame clones, though not all of them. The sample shows 300,000 to 350,000 clones, around 90% of them seen only once. The material sequenced was PBMCs or T cells enriched from blood (not recorded which). These receptors all come from a man aged 30 to 39 who had recovered from COVID-19.

The chain is built from TRBV30 and TRBJ1-5; TRBD1 is a possible D gene (6 bases). This CDR3 has 13 amino acids. Trimming took 2 bases from V and 5 from J, leaving 10 bases between them. Germline-derived CDR1 and CDR2 are GTSNPN and SVGIG (reference sequence). The CDR3: CAWSRGADQPQHF. The CDR3 DNA reads TGTGCCTGGAGTCGGGGGGCGGATCAGCCCCAGCATTTT.

The CDR3: CASSLGKGGWGYTF. For the CDR3, the DNA is TGCGCCAGCAGCTTGGGTAAAGGGGGCTGGGGCTACACCTTC. This chain links TRBV5-1 with TRBJ1-2, with 7 positions matching TRBD1. The CDR3 runs to 14 residues. The germline gives CDR1 SGHRS, CDR2 YFSETQ. V shed 0 bases and J 8 bases; nucleotides not matched to a gene: 7. Based on the CDR3 plus reference TRBV5-1 and TRBJ1-2, the full variable domain is KAGVTQTPRYLIKTRGQQVTLSCSPISGHRSVSWYQQTPGQGLQFLFEYFSETQRNKGNFPGRFSGRQFSNSRSEMNVSTLELGDSALYLCASSLGKGGWGYTFGSGTRLTVV.

V is TRBV5-1 and J is TRBJ1-4; 8 bases align to TRBD1. The J segment lost 3 bases and the V segment lost 4 bases, leaving 2 bases of the junction unmatched. Germline V gives CDR1 SGHRS, CDR2 YFSETQ. The CDR3 loop spans 14 amino acids. The CDR3 sequence: CASSRGQANEKLFF. CDR3 bases: TGCGCCAGCAGCCGGGGACAGGCTAATGAAAAACTGTTTTTT.

The chain recombines TRBV5-4 with TRBJ2-5, with 9 nucleotides matching TRBD1. CDR1 is SGHNT and CDR2 is YYREEE in the germline V gene (reference sequence). V lost 3 bases, J lost 4 bases, and 4 bases stayed unmatched. This CDR3 has 14 residues. The CDR3 sequence: CASSSTGGAETQYF. The CDR3 DNA reads TGTGCCAGCAGCTCAACAGGGGGCGCAGAGACCCAGTACTTC.

V is TRBV7-9 and J is TRBJ1-2; D not resolved. Germline loops: CDR1 SEHNR, CDR2 FQNEAQ (reference sequence). The V and J ends lost 9 bases and 3 bases respectively, with 11 bases between them. The CDR3 runs 12 residues. CDR3 in amino acids: CASTTWDYGYTF. CDR3 nucleotide sequence: TGTGCCAGTACTACCTGGGACTATGGCTACACCTTC.

V usage is TRBV7-2 and J usage is TRBJ1-2; no firm D call. Between the trimmed V and J ends, which lost 5 bases and 2 bases, there was a span of 15 bases. The CDR3 consists of 15 residues. Germline V gene data show CDR1 as SGHTA and CDR2 as FQGNSA. Here the CDR3 DNA reads TGTGCCAGCAGCCCCAACCCGACTGAGAACTATGGCTACACCTTC. Translating gives CASSPNPTENYGYTF.

This clone has just one count. The chain combines TRBV9 with TRBJ1-5; TRBD1 aligns across 7 bases. After removal of 0 bases from V and 5 bases from J, the junction contained 11 bases not matched to a gene. The CDR3 totals 17 residues. The germline CDR1 and CDR2 sequences are SGDLS and YYNGEE. CDR3: CASSVVTGTDPYQPQHF. DNA for the CDR3: TGTGCCAGCAGCGTAGTGACCGGGACAGATCCCTATCAGCCCCAGCATTTT.

The chain has TRBV6-5 and TRBJ2-5; the D gene is possibly TRBD1 (6 bases). Germline CDR1 reads MNHEY; CDR2 reads SVGAGI. The length of the CDR3 is 14 residues. Trimming cost V 5 bases and J 5 bases, with 15 bases left between them. The CDR3 bases are TGTGCCAGCAGTACCACCTGGGGGCGTGAGACCCAGTACTTC. Translating gives CASSTTWGRETQYF.

The CDR3 region is CASSSRDRMNTEAFF. The CDR3 DNA is TGCGCCAGCAGTTCGCGGGACAGGATGAACACTGAAGCTTTCTTT. The J gene is TRBJ1-1, the V gene TRBV5-1; TRBD1 matches 8 bases. CDR1 is SGHRS, CDR2 YFSETQ, per germline. V dropped 5 bases and J dropped 0; count of bases not matched to a gene: 6. The CDR3 runs to 15 residues.

V and J are TRBV4-1 and TRBJ1-4; D is unresolved. CDR1 and CDR2 from the germline V gene are MGHRA and YSYEKL. Trimming left V 8 bases short and J 7 bases short, with 14 bases between. The length of the CDR3 is 13 residues. CDR3 amino acids: CASGPGRGEKLFF. The DNA for the CDR3 is TGCGCCAGCGGCCCCGGGAGAGGTGAAAAACTGTTTTTT.

The chain joins TRBV11-3 to TRBJ1-1; 8 bases fit TRBD1. V trimming: 1 base; J trimming: 3 bases; junction bases outside the gene matches: 4. The CDR3 contains 15 residues. CDR1 is SGHNT, CDR2 YENEEA, per germline. The CDR3 DNA is TGTGCCAGCAGCTTAGGGACAGGGCGTGACACTGAAGCTTTCTTT. Amino acids: CASSLGTGRDTEAFF.

This clone was counted a few times. The V and J genes are TRBV19 and TRBJ1-5; D is unclear. Per the germline V gene, CDR1 is LNHDA and CDR2 is SQIVND (reference sequence). CDR3 length equals 13 residues. Trimming took 3 bases from V and 11 from J, leaving 14 bases between them. The CDR3 DNA is TGTGCCAGTAGTATCGATGCACGCCAGGCCCAGCATTTT. Amino acids: CASSIDARQAQHF.

The V and J genes are TRBV24-1 and TRBJ2-1; TRBD2 might be the D (5 bases). The V end was cut by 1 base, the J end by 5 bases, with 8 bases between. CDR1 is KGHDR, CDR2 SFDVKD, per germline. This CDR3 comprises 14 residues. The CDR3 loop reads CATSDFRRNNEQFF. The CDR3 nucleotides are TGTGCCACCAGTGATTTTAGGAGGAACAATGAGCAGTTCTTC.

J is TRBJ1-3 and V is TRBV5-1; D not resolved. The CDR3 contains 16 residues. Germline CDR1 and CDR2: SGHRS and YFSETQ. The V and J ends lost 4 bases and 0 bases respectively, with 14 bases between them. Written as DNA, the CDR3 is TGCGCCAGCAGCCCCCAGGCCTTCCTCTCTGGAAACACCATATATTTT. Amino acid sequence: CASSPQAFLSGNTIYF.

Only one count was recorded for this clone. This sample includes further DNA sequences coding for the same CDR3. The CDR3 coding sequence is TGTGCCAGCTCACCACAGGGAGCTAACTATGGCTACACCTTC. Amino acid sequence: CASSPQGANYGYTF. The genes are TRBV18 and TRBJ1-2, with D uncertain. Germline V lookup: CDR1 KGHSH, CDR2 LQKENI. The CDR3 totals 14 residues. The ends were cut back, 1 base at V and 0 bases at J, with 6 bases in the middle.

The CDR3 is CASSQVTGGNQPQHF. In DNA form, the CDR3 reads TGTGCCAGCAGCCAAGTGACAGGGGGCAATCAGCCCCAGCATTTT. This rearrangement joins TRBV4-2 to TRBJ1-5; 8 positions agree with TRBD1. This CDR3 spans 15 amino acids. Unmatched junction bases numbered 1, after V lost 1 base and J lost 2 bases. Germline lookup yields CDR1 LGHNA and CDR2 YNFKEQ.

The gene calls are TRBV7-9 and TRBJ2-1; 7 nucleotides agree with TRBD1. The germline V gene encodes CDR1 SEHNR and CDR2 FQNEAQ (reference sequence). V gave up 8 bases and J gave up 1 base; unmatched junction bases: 8. The CDR3 has 15 residues. The CDR3 DNA sequence: TGTGCCAGCTCCCCTTTGACAGGGTCCTACAATGAGCAGTTCTTC. Protein sequence: CASSPLTGSYNEQFF. The full variable domain, rest sourced from reference TRBV7-9 and TRBJ2-1, is DTGVSQNPRHKITKRGQNVTFRCDPISEHNRLYWYRQTLGQGPEFLTYFQNEAQLEKSRLLSDRFSAERPKGSFSTLEIQRTEQGDSAMYLCASSPLTGSYNEQFFGPGTRLTVL.

This chain joins TRBV18 and TRBJ2-7, with TRBD1 as a possible D gene (7 bases). V lost 5 bases and J 12 bases, leaving 17 bases between the germline ends. The CDR3 totals 12 residues. Germline lookup yields CDR1 KGHSH and CDR2 LQKENI. For the CDR3, the DNA is TGTGCCAGCTCAGGCTACAGGGGTAGCGGGTACTTC. It is translated as CASSGYRGSGYF.

The chain couples TRBV23-1 to TRBJ2-2, with 8 bases aligning to TRBD1. TRBV23-1 is placed among ORFs of uncertain function. This CDR3 is 17 amino acids long. V shed 5 bases and J 4 bases; nucleotides not matched to a gene: 12. The CDR3: CASSTDRAPHLTGELFF. The DNA of the CDR3 is TGCGCCAGCAGTACGGACAGGGCCCCTCATCTCACCGGGGAGCTGTTTTTT.

This rearrangement joins TRBV5-4 to TRBJ1-4; 8 bases fit TRBD1. The V and J ends lost 1 base and 6 bases, in that order; junction bases with no gene match: 5. The CDR3 has 15 residues. Germline CDR1 SGHNT, CDR2 YYREEE (reference sequence). For the CDR3, the DNA is TGTGCCAGCAGCTTGACCGGGACAGGAGATGAAAAACTGTTTTTT. The encoded protein is CASSLTGTGDEKLFF.

The chain is built from TRBV6-2 or TRBV6-3 and TRBJ2-1; 11 bases align to TRBD2. This CDR3 has 15 amino acids. Germline trimming cut 2 bases from V and 10 bases from J; bases unmatched to any gene: 7. Germline V gene sequence: CDR1 MNHEY, CDR2 SVGEGT. The CDR3 DNA follows: TGTGCCAGCAGTTACACTAGCGGGGGTTTGGAGGAGCAGTTCTTC. This codes for CASSYTSGGLEEQFF.

The V and J genes are TRBV21-1 and TRBJ1-1; the D segment call TRBD1 is taken from the table without a DNA check. TRBV21-1 is reported as a pseudogene. The CDR3 has 16 amino acids. In DNA form, the CDR3 reads TGTGCCAGCAGCTTGCTAGACAGTTACATGAACACTGAAGCTTTCTTT. Translation gives CASSLLDSYMNTEAFF.

V usage is TRBV18 and J usage is TRBJ1-4; D unclear. The germline gives CDR1 KGHSH, CDR2 LQKENI. Trimming shortened V by 4 bases and J by 8 bases, and 11 bases separated the two germline ends. This CDR3 is 13 amino acids long. The DNA of the CDR3 is TGTGCCAGCTCACTAGAGGGCTACGAAAAACTGTTTTTT. Protein sequence: CASSLEGYEKLFF. The whole variable domain, remainder taken from reference TRBV18 and TRBJ1-4, is NAGVMQNPRHLVRRRGQEARLRCSPMKGHSHVYWYRQLPEEGLKFMVYLQKENIIDESGMPKERFSAEFPKEGPSILRIQQVVRGDSAAYFCASSLEGYEKLFFGSGTQLSVL.

As for this clone: This sample also contains other DNA sequences that code for the same CDR3. The chain couples TRBV6-5 to TRBJ2-2, with 14 bases fitting TRBD2. The germline V gene has CDR1 MNHEY and CDR2 SVGAGI. The CDR3 loop spans 15 amino acids. V was clipped by 8 bases and J by 5 bases; unmatched bases: 4. The CDR3: CASSRTSGGTGELFF. Here the CDR3 DNA reads TGTGCCAGCTCCCGGACTAGCGGGGGGACCGGGGAGCTGTTTTTT.

This clone has only one observation. The chain joins TRBV18 to TRBJ1-5; 7 bases fit TRBD1. With V trimmed by 2 bases and J by 1 base, 8 bases remained unmatched. Germline CDR1 is KGHSH and CDR2 is LQKENI. The CDR3 is 17 amino acids. CDR3 in DNA: TGTGCCAGCTCACCAATCTCGACAGGGAGGAGCAATCAGCCCCAGCATTTT. It translates to CASSPISTGRSNQPQHF.

V and J are TRBV28 and TRBJ1-3; D remains unclear. This CDR3 is 13 amino acids long. CDR1 and CDR2 from the germline V gene are MDHEN and SYDVKM. Trimming removed 3 bases from V and 5 bases from J, with 8 bases in between. DNA of the CDR3: TGTGCCAGCAGTTTGGAGTTGAGAAACACCATATATTTT. This gives the protein CASSLELRNTIYF.

The chain has TRBV6-5 and TRBJ2-5, with 7 bases lining up with TRBD1. Germline assignment: CDR1 MNHEY and CDR2 SVGAGI. V lost 0 bases and J lost 1; bases outside the gene matches: 5. The CDR3 length is 16 residues. The CDR3 here is CASSYSPTGLQETQYF. The CDR3, as DNA: TGTGCCAGCAGTTACTCCCCGACAGGGCTCCAAGAGACCCAGTACTTC.

This chain links TRBV3-1 (or the pseudogene TRBV3-2) with TRBJ1-6; no definite D call. The V gene lost 1 base and the J gene lost 10 bases, with 17 bases spanning the gap. CDR3 length: 16 amino acids. Germline CDR1 is LGHDT and CDR2 is YNNKEL (reference sequence). CDR3 protein: CASSQVMGFGESPLHF. Written as DNA, the CDR3 is TGTGCCAGCAGCCAAGTAATGGGTTTCGGGGAATCACCCCTCCACTTT.